A single sample gave rise to the 15 T cell receptor beta chains below, sequenced in a study of radiation and T cells in renal cell carcinoma. Repertoires were generated with immunoSEQ multiplex PCR, while TCRdb's copy carries only in-frame clones and drops some. In the table there are some 150,000 clones, over 65% of which are singletons. Indicated time point: baseline pretreatment blood. Treatment defined: 15 Gy SBRT to primary tumor, nephrectomy 4 weeks later. The specimen was blood, collected from a patient whose treatment included radiotherapy and nephrectomy. The receptors shown here come from a woman in her 50s with renal cell carcinoma.

The genes are TRBV5-1 and TRBJ2-3; D is possibly TRBD2 (5 bases). Trimming removed 1 base from V and 4 bases from J, with 22 bases in between. The germline CDR1 and CDR2 sequences are SGHRS and YFSETQ. CDR3 length: 18 residues. The CDR3 protein is CASSLTPGVADGADTQYF. DNA for the CDR3: TGCGCCAGCAGCTTGACGCCCGGAGTGGCGGACGGGGCAGATACGCAGTATTTT.

The V gene is TRBV6-4, the J gene TRBJ2-3; D is perhaps TRBD2 (6 bases). Per germline, CDR1 MRHNA and CDR2 SNTAGT. The CDR3 is 13 residues long. Trimming shortened V by 4 bases and J by 6 bases, and 11 bases separated the two germline ends. CDR3: CASSVGGGDTQYF. Here the CDR3 DNA reads TGTGCCAGCAGTGTTGGTGGGGGGGATACGCAGTATTTT.

V usage is TRBV5-6 and J usage is TRBJ1-5, with 9 bases matching TRBD1. Germline V gene lookup returns CDR1 SGHDT and CDR2 YYEEEE. The length of the CDR3 is 14 residues. The junction had 6 bases not matched to a gene; V was cut back by 5 bases and J by 6 bases. CDR3 sequence (DNA): TGTGCCAGCAGTGTCACAGGGGGCCTTCAGCCCCAGCATTTT. Translation gives CASSVTGGLQPQHF. Supplemented by reference TRBV5-6 and TRBJ1-5, the full variable domain reads DAGVTQSPTHLIKTRGQQVTLRCSPKSGHDTVSWYQQALGQGPQFIFQYYEEEERQRGNFPDRFSGHQFPNYSSELNVNALLLGDSALYLCASSVTGGLQPQHFGDGTRLSIL.

The chain uses TRBV4-1 and TRBJ2-5, with D perhaps matching TRBD1 (7 bases). CDR3 size: 14 residues. V lost 5 bases and J lost 0, with 10 bases in between. CDR1 MGHRA and CDR2 YSYEKL come from the germline V gene. In DNA, the CDR3 is TGCGCCAGCAGCGCGGGACAGTACCAAGAGACCCAGTACTTC. Amino acids: CASSAGQYQETQYF.

CDR3 sequence: CASSTFSGTGTQYF. The CDR3 DNA reads as TGTGCCAGCAGCACCTTTAGCGGGACGGGGACCCAGTACTTC. The chain recombines TRBV9 with TRBJ2-5; 8 nucleotides line up with TRBD2. The CDR3 consists of 14 residues. J gave up 7 bases and V 4 bases, and 9 bases lay outside the gene matches. Germline V lookup: CDR1 SGDLS, CDR2 YYNGEE.

The rearrangement uses TRBV7-2 and TRBJ2-7; 9 bases are a match to TRBD2. This CDR3 is built from 18 residues. Germline CDR1 reads SGHTA; CDR2 reads FQGNSA. V lost 5 bases, J lost 5 bases, and 19 bases stayed unmatched. CDR3 sequence (DNA): TGTGCCAGCAGCCCAAAGGGGGCGGGAGGGCCAGATGCCAACGAGCAGTACTTC. The encoded protein is CASSPKGAGGPDANEQYF.

The chain recombines TRBV18 with TRBJ2-7, with D hard to call. Per germline, CDR1 KGHSH and CDR2 LQKENI. The V gene lost 3 bases and the J gene lost 3 bases, with 12 bases spanning the gap. This CDR3 region has 14 residues. CDR3 coding DNA: TGTGCCAGCTCACCCCGGGCGGACCACTACGAGCAGTACTTC. This codes for CASSPRADHYEQYF. Full variable domain (rest looked up from reference TRBV18 and TRBJ2-7): NAGVMQNPRHLVRRRGQEARLRCSPMKGHSHVYWYRQLPEEGLKFMVYLQKENIIDESGMPKERFSAEFPKEGPSILRIQQVVRGDSAAYFCASSPRADHYEQYFGPGTRLTVT.

This rearrangement joins TRBV6-6 to TRBJ1-5; D is uncertain. CDR3 length: 12 residues. V lost 8 bases and J lost 7, with 12 bases in between. CDR1 and CDR2 (germline): MNHNY, SVGAGI (reference sequence). The DNA for the CDR3 is TGTGCCAGCCATTACCCTGAGCAGCCCCAGCATTTT. It codes for CASHYPEQPQHF.

This clone was observed a single time. J is TRBJ2-7 and V is TRBV7-6; the D call may be TRBD1 or TRBD2 (5 bases each). Trimming left V 5 bases short and J 6 bases short, with 14 bases between. Germline values: CDR1 SGHVS, CDR2 FNYEAQ. The CDR3 spans 13 residues. The CDR3 spells CASSPRTRGEQYF. The CDR3, as DNA: TGTGCCAGCAGCCCCAGAACTAGGGGCGAGCAGTACTTC. The complete variable domain, with remaining parts taken from reference TRBV7-6 and TRBJ2-7, reads GAGVSQSPRYKVTKRGQDVALRCDPISGHVSLYWYRQALGQGPEFLTYFNYEAQQDKSGLPNDRFSAERPEGSISTLTIQRTEQRDSAMYRCASSPRTRGEQYFGPGTRLTVT.

This chain connects TRBV19 to TRBJ2-7; 8 positions agree with TRBD1. CDR3 length: 15 amino acids. With 5 bases clipped from V and 6 bases from J, the junction kept 12 bases outside the gene matches. Germline CDR1 and CDR2: LNHDA and SQIVND (reference sequence). CDR3 in amino acids: CASSESGQGGAEQYF. The DNA of the CDR3 is TGTGCCAGTAGTGAATCAGGACAGGGTGGTGCCGAGCAGTACTTC.

The genes are TRBV5-4 and TRBJ1-3; D is unclear. Germline-derived CDR1 and CDR2 are SGHNT and YYREEE (reference sequence). This CDR3 spans 14 amino acids. With 0 bases removed from V and 2 bases from J, the gap between germline ends came to 6 bases. In nucleotides, the CDR3 is TGTGCCAGCAGCTTGGATTTGACTGGAAACACCATATATTTT. Translated, it gives CASSLDLTGNTIYF.

The chain combines TRBV20-1 with TRBJ1-1, with no clear D. CDR3 size: 10 residues. The V and J ends lost 5 bases and 3 bases respectively, with 4 bases between them. Germline V gene lookup returns CDR1 DFQATT and CDR2 SNEGSKA (reference sequence). The DNA for the CDR3 is TGCAGTGCTTACGACACTGAAGCTTTCTTT. As protein: CSAYDTEAFF.

The chain combines TRBV5-6 with TRBJ1-5, with D uncertain. Germline V lookup: CDR1 SGHDT, CDR2 YYEEEE. The germline V and J ends were trimmed by 4 bases and 4 bases, with 9 bases remaining between them. The CDR3 is made up of 13 amino acids. The CDR3: CASSSGPNQPQHF. CDR3 in DNA: TGTGCCAGCAGCAGTGGACCGAATCAGCCCCAGCATTTT.

The rearrangement links TRBV10-3 to TRBJ1-1, with 9 bases identical to TRBD1. Trimming at V came to 1 base and at J to 1 base, leaving 1 base not matched to a gene. CDR1 is ENHRY, CDR2 SYGVKD, per germline. This CDR3 has 15 amino acids. The CDR3 region has the DNA TGTGCCATCAGTGAGTTGGACAGGGGGAACACTGAAGCTTTCTTT. Its translation is CAISELDRGNTEAFF.

This chain joins TRBV18 and TRBJ2-1; 12 positions agree with TRBD2. Trimming cost V 3 bases and J 7 bases; bases outside gene matches: 10. CDR3 length: 17 amino acids. Germline V gives CDR1 KGHSH, CDR2 LQKENI. Written as DNA, the CDR3 is TGTGCCAGCTCACCGGCCTCGGGACTAGCGGGTGGGAATGAGCAGTTCTTC. Its protein is CASSPASGLAGGNEQFF.